This entry lists 15 T cell receptor beta chains sequenced from one sample in a study of cytomegalovirus exposure and HLA in healthy donors. PCR was performed using 60 Vbeta and 13 Jbeta primers. Data came from immunoSEQ multiplex PCR; TCRdb stores just in-frame clones and leaves some out. The sample carries about 150,000 clones, about 68% recorded once. Sequencing used PBMCs. These receptors were obtained from a man in his thirties or forties in good health and CMV-seronegative.

The CDR3 is CASSHGAGNVAETQYF. The CDR3 bases are TGTGCCAGCAGCCACGGGGCGGGGAACGTCGCTGAGACCCAGTACTTC. The chain recombines TRBV11-2 with TRBJ2-5; the D gene is possibly TRBD2 (6 bases). Germline V gives CDR1 SGHAT, CDR2 FQNNGV. The CDR3 runs to 16 residues. Trimming removed 5 bases at V and 5 bases at J, with 21 bases between.

The genes are TRBV5-1 and TRBJ2-3, with D possibly matching TRBD2 (5 bases). This CDR3 has 15 amino acids. V was clipped by 0 bases and J by 3 bases, with 11 bases between them. Germline V gene lookup returns CDR1 SGHRS and CDR2 YFSETQ. CDR3 DNA sequence: TGCGCCAGCAGCTTGGGAGGCGGGCGAACAGATACGCAGTATTTT. Its translation is CASSLGGGRTDTQYF.

The CDR3 is CASSEGNRGSSGELFF. CDR3 sequence (DNA): TGTGCCAGCAGTGAAGGAAACAGGGGGTCTTCCGGGGAGCTGTTTTTT. The chain has TRBV6-1 and TRBJ2-2, with 8 positions matching TRBD1. The CDR3 totals 16 residues. The ends lost 1 base at V and 6 bases at J; junction bases unmatched: 7. The V gene's germline CDR1 is MNHNS and CDR2 SASEGT.

The chain uses TRBV2 and TRBJ1-1; weak D call: TRBD1 (5 bases). The CDR3 length is 11 residues. V was clipped by 7 bases and J by 7 bases, with 10 bases between them. CDR1 SNHLY and CDR2 FYNNEI come from the germline V gene. CDR3 sequence reads: CASTGQLEAFF. As DNA, the CDR3 is TGTGCCAGCACCGGACAACTTGAAGCTTTCTTT.

The chain employs TRBV5-1 and TRBJ1-5, with 9 bases lining up with TRBD1. The CDR3 is 12 residues long. J gave up 10 bases and V 7 bases, and 6 bases lay outside the gene matches. The germline CDR1 and CDR2 sequences are SGHRS and YFSETQ. The CDR3 region is CASGDRVGPQHF. The CDR3 bases are TGCGCCAGCGGGGACAGGGTCGGACCCCAGCATTTT.

V gene TRBV11-1 combines with J gene TRBJ1-3; no clear D. This CDR3 is 16 amino acids long. V lost 6 bases and J lost 2, with 17 bases in between. Germline V gene data show CDR1 as SGHAT and CDR2 as FQDESV (reference sequence). The CDR3 DNA reads TGTGCCAGCAGTACCTACGGAGGGCCACCTGGAAACACCATATATTTT. This encodes CASSTYGGPPGNTIYF.

J is TRBJ1-2 and V is TRBV5-4, with TRBD1 matching 8 bases. CDR1 and CDR2 from the germline V gene are SGHNT and YYREEE (reference sequence). The CDR3 contains 15 residues. Trimming at V came to 6 bases and at J to 4 bases, leaving 11 bases not matched to a gene. CDR3 bases: TGTGCCAGCACCGAAGGGGGACAGGTGCTCTATGGCTACACCTTC. It is translated as CASTEGGQVLYGYTF.

This clone was counted only a few times. The chain employs TRBV19 and TRBJ2-3, with a weak D call TRBD1 (5 bases). Trimming took off 5 bases at V and 1 base at J, with 16 bases between the two ends. Germline loops: CDR1 LNHDA, CDR2 SQIVND (reference sequence). The CDR3 length is 16 residues. In nucleotides, the CDR3 is TGTGCCAGTAGTCCCCGGGTCACAGGAGGCACAGATACGCAGTATTTT. Protein product: CASSPRVTGGTDTQYF.

This chain joins TRBV19 and TRBJ1-5; D uncertain. Germline CDR1 LNHDA, CDR2 SQIVND (reference sequence). Between the trimmed V and J ends, which lost 7 bases and 1 base, there was a span of 11 bases. The CDR3 totals 14 residues. CDR3 amino acids: CASKVPGSNQPQHF. The CDR3, as DNA: TGTGCCAGTAAAGTCCCCGGGAGCAATCAGCCCCAGCATTTT.

The DNA for the CDR3 is TGTGCCAGCAGTGGACAGCGGGCCCAGGGCACAGATACGCAGTATTTT. Amino acids: CASSGQRAQGTDTQYF. The J gene is TRBJ2-3, the V gene TRBV6-1, with D possibly matching TRBD2 (6 bases). Trimming removed 4 bases at V and 1 base at J, with 15 bases between. The CDR3 is 16 residues long. Looked up from germline, CDR1 is MNHNS and CDR2 is SASEGT.

This chain connects TRBV10-3 to TRBJ2-3; TRBD2 matches 13 bases. The ends lost 2 bases at V and 5 bases at J; junction bases unmatched: 7. The CDR3 totals 17 residues. Germline V gives CDR1 ENHRY, CDR2 SYGVKD. In DNA, the CDR3 is TGTGCCATCAGTGAGAGAACTGGGACTAGCGGGGAAGATACGCAGTATTTT. Protein: CAISERTGTSGEDTQYF.

The J gene is TRBJ2-7, the V gene TRBV15; 9 bases fit TRBD1. V lost 0 bases and J lost 6; bases outside the gene matches: 12. CDR3 length: 17 amino acids. The V gene's germline CDR1 is LNHNV and CDR2 YYDKDF (reference sequence). CDR3: CATSRDPRQGEWREQYF. CDR3 coding DNA: TGTGCCACCAGCAGAGATCCTAGACAGGGGGAATGGCGCGAGCAGTACTTC.

The rearrangement uses TRBV29-1 and TRBJ2-3; the D gene is possibly TRBD2 (6 bases). The CDR3 totals 14 residues. The germline V gene has CDR1 SQVTM and CDR2 ANQGSEA. CDR3: CSYTAGTSTDTQYF. The CDR3 DNA follows: TGCAGTTACACCGCGGGGACTAGCACAGATACGCAGTATTTT.

The V and J genes are TRBV5-1 and TRBJ1-1, with 7 bases fitting TRBD1. This CDR3 has 15 amino acids. V dropped 4 bases and J dropped 1; count of bases not matched to a gene: 7. CDR1 SGHRS and CDR2 YFSETQ come from the germline V gene. CDR3 sequence (DNA): TGCGCCAGCAGCGCTTTGACAGGGAGGAACACTGAAGCTTTCTTT. This codes for CASSALTGRNTEAFF.

V and J are TRBV11-3 and TRBJ2-7; 9 positions match TRBD1. CDR1 is SGHNT, CDR2 YENEEA, per germline. The CDR3 covers 14 residues. J lost 6 bases, V lost 5 bases, and 8 bases had no gene match. The CDR3 region has the DNA TGTGCCAGCAGCCAGGGACAGGGAGTCGTCGAGCAGTACTTC. Encoded protein: CASSQGQGVVEQYF.